Shown below are 10 T cell receptor beta chains from a single sample sequenced in a study of cytomegalovirus exposure and HLA in healthy donors (dated by TCRdb to 2016 to 2017). To prepare the library, the immunoSEQ multiplex PCR assay was applied. The multiplex PCR relied on a mix of 60 forward primers for TCR Vbeta segments and 13 reverse primers for TCR Jbeta segments. Here the immuneACCESS table is served through TCRdb, limited to in-frame sequences with V and J called. Missing clones are a known gap in these copies; in checked studies unresolved V genes cover under half, and the rest lacks a known reason. Here the sample has 90,000 to 140,000 clones; around four fifths occur a single time. The ten largest clones capture 1.3% of the sample. Sequenced input: PBMCs. These receptors came from a man aged 25 to 40 in good health and CMV-seronegative.

The V gene is TRBV6-1, the J gene TRBJ2-7; a possible D gene is TRBD1 (6 bases). The germline V and J ends were trimmed by 3 bases and 4 bases, with 13 bases remaining between them. The CDR3 spans 14 residues. CDR1 is MNHNS and CDR2 is SASEGT in the germline V gene. The DNA of the CDR3 is TGTGCCAGCAGTGACAAGGGGGTCGGATACGAGCAGTACTTC. This encodes CASSDKGVGYEQYF.

This chain joins TRBV6-1 and TRBJ1-5; unclear D gene. The CDR3 totals 13 residues. The germline gives CDR1 MNHNS, CDR2 SASEGT. Trimming stripped 4 bases from V and 1 base from J, with 5 bases between. The CDR3 DNA reads as TGTGCCAGCAGTGGAGGGAGCAATCAGCCCCAGCATTTT. Protein: CASSGGSNQPQHF.

The gene calls are TRBV7-9 and TRBJ1-1; 8 bases line up with TRBD1. Trimming cost V 4 bases and J 1 base; bases outside gene matches: 2. This CDR3 has 14 residues. Germline CDR1 SEHNR, CDR2 FQNEAQ (reference sequence). CDR3 residues: CASSSGQGNTEAFF. In DNA, the CDR3 is TGTGCCAGCAGCTCCGGACAGGGGAACACTGAAGCTTTCTTT.

Of note for this clone: Additional DNA sequences in this sample encode the identical CDR3. The chain recombines TRBV6-5 with TRBJ1-1, with a tentative D call TRBD1 (6 bases). Trimming removed 0 bases at V and 1 base at J, with 6 bases between. The CDR3 contains 14 residues. The V gene's germline CDR1 is MNHEY and CDR2 SVGAGI. CDR3 residues: CASSYSGGNTEAFF. The CDR3 coding sequence is TGTGCCAGCAGTTACTCAGGGGGGAACACTGAAGCTTTCTTT.

This clone was seen once. This chain uses TRBV7-9 with TRBJ1-1, with 7 bases that match TRBD1. Trimming removed 9 bases from V and 6 bases from J; junction bases left unmatched: 16. Per germline, CDR1 SEHNR and CDR2 FQNEAQ (reference sequence). The CDR3 spans 15 residues. CDR3 amino acids: CASDRLQGSRAEAFF. In nucleotides, the CDR3 is TGTGCCAGTGATAGGTTACAGGGGTCAAGGGCTGAAGCTTTCTTT.

This rearrangement joins TRBV5-4 to TRBJ1-2; 12 bases map to TRBD1. V trimming: 4 bases; J trimming: 4 bases; junction bases outside the gene matches: 8. Germline V lookup: CDR1 SGHNT, CDR2 YYREEE (reference sequence). The CDR3 sequence is 16 residues long. The CDR3 DNA sequence: TGTGCCAGCAGCGGAACAGGGACAGGGGGCGTCTATGGCTACACCTTC. As protein: CASSGTGTGGVYGYTF.

This sequence joins TRBV18 and TRBJ1-1; perhaps TRBD1 as D (5 bases). Germline V gene data show CDR1 as KGHSH and CDR2 as LQKENI. The CDR3 consists of 19 residues. V lost 3 bases, J lost 4 bases, and 27 bases lay in between. The CDR3, as DNA: TGTGCCAGCTCACCCAAACCGATGACCAGGGAAATTGGGTCCACTGAAGCTTTCTTT. This gives the protein CASSPKPMTREIGSTEAFF.

The rearrangement uses TRBV15 and TRBJ2-3; D gene uncertain. The V end was cut by 0 bases, the J end by 0 bases, with 7 bases between. Germline V gene lookup returns CDR1 LNHNV and CDR2 YYDKDF (reference sequence). The CDR3 consists of 15 residues. The CDR3 nucleotides read TGTGCCACCAGCAGAGAGATTACTAGCACAGATACGCAGTATTTT. It yields the protein CATSREITSTDTQYF.

This clone was detected a few times. The chain joins TRBV10-2 to TRBJ1-5; D gene uncertain. The CDR3 spans 16 residues. The germline V gene encodes CDR1 WSHSY and CDR2 SAAADI. The germline V and J ends were trimmed by 3 bases and 2 bases, with 14 bases remaining between them. CDR3 coding DNA: TGCGCCAGCAGTGAATTTTGGAGGTTGGGCAATCAGCCCCAGCATTTT. Protein product: CASSEFWRLGNQPQHF.

This clone was counted a single time. This chain joins TRBV10-3 and TRBJ2-5, with 7 bases aligning to TRBD1. The end of the DNA aligns better with TRBJ2-7, so the J call may be wrong. Per the germline V gene, CDR1 is ENHRY and CDR2 is SYGVKD. CDR3 length: 13 amino acids. CDR3 residues: CAIRSRGNHEQYF. The CDR3 region has the DNA TGTGCCATCAGGTCCAGGGGGAACCACGAGCAGTACTTC.